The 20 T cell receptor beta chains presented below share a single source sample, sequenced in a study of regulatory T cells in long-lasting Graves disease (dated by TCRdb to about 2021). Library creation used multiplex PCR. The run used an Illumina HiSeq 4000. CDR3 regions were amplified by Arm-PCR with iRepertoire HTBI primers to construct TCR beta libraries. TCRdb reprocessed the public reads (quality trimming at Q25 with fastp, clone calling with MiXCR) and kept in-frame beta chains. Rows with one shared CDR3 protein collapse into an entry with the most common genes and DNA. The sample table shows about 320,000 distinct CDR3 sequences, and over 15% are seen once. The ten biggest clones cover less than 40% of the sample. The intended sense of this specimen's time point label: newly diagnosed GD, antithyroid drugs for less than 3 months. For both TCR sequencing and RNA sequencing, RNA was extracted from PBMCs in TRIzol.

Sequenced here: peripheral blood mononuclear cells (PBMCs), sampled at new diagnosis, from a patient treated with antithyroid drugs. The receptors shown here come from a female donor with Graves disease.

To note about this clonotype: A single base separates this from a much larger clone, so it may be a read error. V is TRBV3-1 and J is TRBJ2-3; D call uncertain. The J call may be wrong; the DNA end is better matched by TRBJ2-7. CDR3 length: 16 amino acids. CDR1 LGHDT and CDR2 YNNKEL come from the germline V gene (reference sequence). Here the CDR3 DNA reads TGTGCCAGCAGCCAAGGCGCGCCCCGCGCCCCCTACAAGCAGTACTTC. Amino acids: CASSQGAPRAPYKQYF.

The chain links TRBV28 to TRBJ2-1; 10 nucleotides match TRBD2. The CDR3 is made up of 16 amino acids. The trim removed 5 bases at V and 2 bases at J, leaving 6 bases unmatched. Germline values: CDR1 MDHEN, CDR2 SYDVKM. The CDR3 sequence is CASSLQTSGTYNEQFF. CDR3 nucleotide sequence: TGTGCCAGCAGTCTTCAAACTAGCGGGACCTACAATGAGCAGTTCTTC.

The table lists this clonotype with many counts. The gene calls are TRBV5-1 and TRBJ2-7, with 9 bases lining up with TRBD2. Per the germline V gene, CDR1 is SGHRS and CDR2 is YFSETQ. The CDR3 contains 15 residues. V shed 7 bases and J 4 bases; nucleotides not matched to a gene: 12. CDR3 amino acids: CASAVGLAGSYEQYF. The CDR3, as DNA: TGCGCCAGCGCTGTCGGCCTAGCGGGGTCATACGAGCAGTACTTC.

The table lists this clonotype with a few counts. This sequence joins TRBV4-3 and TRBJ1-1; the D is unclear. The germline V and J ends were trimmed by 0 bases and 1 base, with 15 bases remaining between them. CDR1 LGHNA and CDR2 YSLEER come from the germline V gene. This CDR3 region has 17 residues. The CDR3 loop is CASSQEGGWRKNTEAFF. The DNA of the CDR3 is TGCGCCAGCAGCCAAGAAGGAGGTTGGAGAAAGAACACTGAAGCTTTCTTT.

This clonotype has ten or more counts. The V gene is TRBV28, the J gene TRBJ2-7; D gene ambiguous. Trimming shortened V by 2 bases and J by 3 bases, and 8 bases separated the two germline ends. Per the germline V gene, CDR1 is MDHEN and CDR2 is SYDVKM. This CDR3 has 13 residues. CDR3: CASSLNFLYEQYF. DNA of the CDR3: TGTGCCAGCAGTTTAAATTTCCTCTACGAGCAGTACTTC.

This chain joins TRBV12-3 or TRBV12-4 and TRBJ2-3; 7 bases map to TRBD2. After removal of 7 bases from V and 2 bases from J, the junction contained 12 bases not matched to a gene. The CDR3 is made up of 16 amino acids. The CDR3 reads CASNPRTSGLTDTQYF. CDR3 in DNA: TGTGCCAGCAATCCCCGGACTAGTGGACTCACAGATACGCAGTATTTT.

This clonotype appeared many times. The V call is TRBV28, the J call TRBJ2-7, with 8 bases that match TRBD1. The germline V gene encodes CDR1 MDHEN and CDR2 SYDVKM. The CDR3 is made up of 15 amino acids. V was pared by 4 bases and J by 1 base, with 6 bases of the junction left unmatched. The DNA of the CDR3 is TGTGCCAGCAGTTCCTGGGACAGGAGATCCTACGAGCAGTACTTC. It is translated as CASSSWDRRSYEQYF.

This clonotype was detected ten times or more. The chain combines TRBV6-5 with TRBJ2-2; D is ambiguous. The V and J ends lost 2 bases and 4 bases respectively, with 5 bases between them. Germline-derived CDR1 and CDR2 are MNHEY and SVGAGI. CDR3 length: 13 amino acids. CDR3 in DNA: TGTGCCAGCAGTTACCCTGCCACCGGGGAGCTGTTTTTT. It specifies CASSYPATGELFF.

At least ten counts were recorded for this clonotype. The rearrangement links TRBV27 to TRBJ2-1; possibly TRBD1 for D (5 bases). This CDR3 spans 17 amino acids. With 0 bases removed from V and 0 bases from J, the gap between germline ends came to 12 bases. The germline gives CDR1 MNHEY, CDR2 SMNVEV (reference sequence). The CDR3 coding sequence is TGTGCCAGCAGTTTATCGGGGCCAGACCCCTCCTACAATGAGCAGTTCTTC. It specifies CASSLSGPDPSYNEQFF.

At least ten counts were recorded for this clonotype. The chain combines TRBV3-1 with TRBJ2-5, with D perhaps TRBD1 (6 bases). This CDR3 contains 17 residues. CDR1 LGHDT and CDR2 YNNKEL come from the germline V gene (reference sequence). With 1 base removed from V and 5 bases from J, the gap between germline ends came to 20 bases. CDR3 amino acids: CASSQGTWDTTSETQYF. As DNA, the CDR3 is TGTGCCAGCAGCCAAGGGACCTGGGACACCACCTCCGAGACCCAGTACTTC.

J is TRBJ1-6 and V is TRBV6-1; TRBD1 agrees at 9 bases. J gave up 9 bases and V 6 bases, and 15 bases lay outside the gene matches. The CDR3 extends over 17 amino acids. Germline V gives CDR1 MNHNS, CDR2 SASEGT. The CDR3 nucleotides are TGTGCCAGCAGCCTCTGGACAGGGGCCGGCGGGGGTTCACCCCTCCACTTT. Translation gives CASSLWTGAGGGSPLHF.

CDR3 DNA: TGTGCCTGGAACGTGGGGCTGACTGGCTACACCTTC. This codes for CAWNVGLTGYTF. The chain couples TRBV30 to TRBJ1-2; maybe TRBD1 (5 bases). V dropped 4 bases and J dropped 7 bases, with 13 bases sitting between them. The CDR3 totals 12 residues. CDR1 and CDR2 (germline): GTSNPN, SVGIG (reference sequence).

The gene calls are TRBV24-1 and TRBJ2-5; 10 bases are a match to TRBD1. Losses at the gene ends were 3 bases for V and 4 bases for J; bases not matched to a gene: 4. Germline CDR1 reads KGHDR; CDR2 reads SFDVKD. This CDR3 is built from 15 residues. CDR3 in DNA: TGTGCCACCAGTGATCCACGACAGGGGGCAGAGACCCAGTACTTC. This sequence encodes CATSDPRQGAETQYF.

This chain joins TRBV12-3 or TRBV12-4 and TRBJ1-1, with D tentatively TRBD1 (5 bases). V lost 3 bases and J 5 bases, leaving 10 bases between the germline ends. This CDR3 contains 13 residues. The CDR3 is CASSFRAGTEAFF. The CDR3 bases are TGTGCCAGCAGTTTTAGGGCAGGGACTGAAGCTTTCTTT.

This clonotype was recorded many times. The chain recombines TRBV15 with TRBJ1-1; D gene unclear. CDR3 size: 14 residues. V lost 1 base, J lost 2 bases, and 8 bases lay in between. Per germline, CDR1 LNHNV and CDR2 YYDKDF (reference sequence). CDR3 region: CATSRVGSNTEAFF. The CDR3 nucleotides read TGTGCCACCAGCAGAGTAGGAAGTAACACTGAAGCTTTCTTT.

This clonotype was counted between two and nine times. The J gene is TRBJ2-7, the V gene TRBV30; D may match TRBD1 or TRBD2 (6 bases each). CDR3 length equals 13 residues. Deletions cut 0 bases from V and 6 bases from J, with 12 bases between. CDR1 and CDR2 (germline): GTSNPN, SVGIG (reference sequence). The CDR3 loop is CAWSVWGAGEQYF. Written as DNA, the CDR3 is TGTGCCTGGAGTGTTTGGGGGGCGGGCGAGCAGTACTTC.

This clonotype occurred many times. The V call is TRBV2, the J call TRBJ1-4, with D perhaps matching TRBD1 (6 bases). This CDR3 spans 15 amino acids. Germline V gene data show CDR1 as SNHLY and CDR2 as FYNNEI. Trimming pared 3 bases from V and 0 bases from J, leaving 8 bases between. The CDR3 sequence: CASSDRGATNEKLFF. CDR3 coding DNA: TGTGCCAGCAGTGACAGGGGAGCAACTAATGAAAAACTGTTTTTT.

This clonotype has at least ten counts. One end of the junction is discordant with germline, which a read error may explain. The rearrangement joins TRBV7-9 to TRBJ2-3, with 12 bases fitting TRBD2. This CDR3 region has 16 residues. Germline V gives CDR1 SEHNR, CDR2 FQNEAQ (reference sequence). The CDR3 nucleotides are TGTGCCAGCACCCTTGTCCCACCGTCTAGCGGGAGGGCCCATTTTTTT. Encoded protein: CASTLVPPSSGRAHFF. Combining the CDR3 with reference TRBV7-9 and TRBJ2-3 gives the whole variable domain DTGVSQNPRHKITKRGQNVTFRCDPISEHNRLYWYRQTLGQGPEFLTYFQNEAQLEKSRLLSDRFSAERPKGSFSTLEIQRTEQGDSAMYLCASTLVPPSSGRAHFFGPGTRLTVL.

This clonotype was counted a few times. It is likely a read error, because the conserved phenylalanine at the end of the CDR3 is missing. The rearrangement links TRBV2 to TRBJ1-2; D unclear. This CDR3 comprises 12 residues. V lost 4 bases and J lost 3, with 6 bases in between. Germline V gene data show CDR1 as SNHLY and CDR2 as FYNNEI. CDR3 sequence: CASSGADYGYTL. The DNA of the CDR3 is TGTGCCAGCAGTGGAGCCGACTATGGCTACACCCTC.

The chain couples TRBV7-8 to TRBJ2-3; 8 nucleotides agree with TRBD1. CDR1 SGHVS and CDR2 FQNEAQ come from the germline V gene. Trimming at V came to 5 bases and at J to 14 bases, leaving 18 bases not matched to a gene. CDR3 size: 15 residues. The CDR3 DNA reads TGTGCCAGCAGCCCATCCAGGGGGCCACCTCCTTGGTCGTATTTT. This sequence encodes CASSPSRGPPPWSYF.